This T cell receptor (beta chain) originates from a study of shared clonotypes between healthy human individuals. This CDR3 is built from 14 residues. Trimming at V came to 6 bases and at J to 2 bases, leaving 7 bases not matched to a gene. CDR1 is SNHLY and CDR2 is FYNNEI in the germline V gene. Points from the study as a whole: Represented diversity, genetic and exposure-history alike, was limited by few donors.

Generated by immunoSEQ multiplex PCR, the TCRdb table keeps only in-frame clones and is missing some. The sample shows approximately 1.9 million clones, just under 95% of them seen only once. Naive CD8 cells, CD45RO-negative and positively selected for CCR7, excluded terminally differentiated effector memory CD45RA+ cells. In the case of this clone: Its specificity is unknown.

This clonotype originated in a man between 18 and 35 years old in good health. Some clones in this sample may be carry-over from other donors' samples. Sequenced material: naive CD8+ T cells from PBMCs. This chain connects TRBV2 to TRBJ2-7; 7 bases fit TRBD1. The CDR3 coding sequence is TGTGCCAGCAGGGGGACAGAAATCCCCTACGAGCAGTACTTC. Its protein is CASRGTEIPYEQYF.